This record concerns one TCR beta chain sequence. Its antigen remains unknown. Profiled with immunoSEQ multiplex PCR; TCRdb holds only in-frame clones, not every one. The table shows under 75,000 clones, with about 93% occurring only once. The source of the sample is a study of OX40 agonist ivuxolimab in advanced cancers. Study details: Cancers in dose escalation were hepatocellular, melanoma, renal cell and head and neck.

The V end lost 5 bases, the J end lost 3 bases, and 13 bases lay between the germline ends. This CDR3 has 14 residues. Germline CDR1 is ENHRY and CDR2 is SYGVKD. Study-wide results and limits: Clonal expansion among partial responders at 0.1-3.0 mg/kg ranked near the lowest.

Peripheral blood came from all dose cohorts at three timepoints. The V call is TRBV10-3, the J call TRBJ2-5, with a weak D call TRBD2 (6 bases). This receptor was taken from an adult with an advanced solid tumor such as melanoma, head and neck, liver or kidney cancer. Sequenced material: CD4+ or CD8+ T cells sorted from blood, taken in a trial of the OX40 agonist ivuxolimab. CDR3 amino acids: CAISWQGGEETQYF. The CDR3, as DNA: TGTGCCATCAGTTGGCAGGGAGGCGAAGAGACCCAGTACTTC.